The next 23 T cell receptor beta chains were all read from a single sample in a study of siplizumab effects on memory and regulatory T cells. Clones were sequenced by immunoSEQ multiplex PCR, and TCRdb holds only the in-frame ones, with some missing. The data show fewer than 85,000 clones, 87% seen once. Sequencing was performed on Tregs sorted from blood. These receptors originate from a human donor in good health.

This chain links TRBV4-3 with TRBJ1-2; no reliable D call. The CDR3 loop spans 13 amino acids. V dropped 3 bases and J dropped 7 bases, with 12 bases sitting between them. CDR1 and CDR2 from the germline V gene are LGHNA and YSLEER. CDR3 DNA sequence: TGCGCCAGCAGCCAGGGTACAGTGGGTGGCTACACCTTC. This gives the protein CASSQGTVGGYTF.

CDR3 nucleotides: TGTGCCAGCAGCCCGGGACTAGCGGGAGACGAGTCCTACGAGCAGTACTTC. Translated, it gives CASSPGLAGDESYEQYF. The J gene is TRBJ2-7, the V gene TRBV7-3; 14 bases are shared with TRBD2. Germline CDR1 reads SGHTA; CDR2 reads FQGTGA. With V trimmed by 5 bases and J by 1 base, 7 bases remained unmatched. This CDR3 has 17 residues.

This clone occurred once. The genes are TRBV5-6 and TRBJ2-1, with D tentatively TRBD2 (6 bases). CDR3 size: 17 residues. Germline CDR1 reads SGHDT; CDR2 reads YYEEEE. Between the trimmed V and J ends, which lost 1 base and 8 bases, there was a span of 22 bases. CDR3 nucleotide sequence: TGTGCCAGCAGCTTGTTAATGGGGGGAGGAGGGATCGATGAGCAGTTCTTC. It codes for CASSLLMGGGGIDEQFF.

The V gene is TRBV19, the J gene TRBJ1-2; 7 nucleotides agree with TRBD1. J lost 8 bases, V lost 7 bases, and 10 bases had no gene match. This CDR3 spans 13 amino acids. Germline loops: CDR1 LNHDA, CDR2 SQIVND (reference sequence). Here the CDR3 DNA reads TGTGCCAGTACCCCGACAGGGCAACCCGGCTACACCTTC. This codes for CASTPTGQPGYTF.

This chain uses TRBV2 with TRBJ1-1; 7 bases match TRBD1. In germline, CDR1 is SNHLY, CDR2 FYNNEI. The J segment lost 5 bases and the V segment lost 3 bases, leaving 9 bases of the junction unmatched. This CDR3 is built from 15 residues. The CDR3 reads CASSEWGRGRTEAFF. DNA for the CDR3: TGTGCCAGCAGTGAGTGGGGCAGGGGGAGGACTGAAGCTTTCTTT.

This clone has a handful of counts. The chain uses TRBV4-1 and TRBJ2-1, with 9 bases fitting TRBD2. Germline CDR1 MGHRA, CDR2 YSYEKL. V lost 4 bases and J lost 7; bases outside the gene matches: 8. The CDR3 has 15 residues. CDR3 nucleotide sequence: TGCGCCAGCAGCCCACTAGGACTAGCGCGTAATGAGCAGTTCTTC. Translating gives CASSPLGLARNEQFF.

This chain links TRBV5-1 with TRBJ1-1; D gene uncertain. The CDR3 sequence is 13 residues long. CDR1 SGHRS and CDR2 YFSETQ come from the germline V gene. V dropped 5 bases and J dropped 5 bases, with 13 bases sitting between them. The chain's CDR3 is CASRRGSQTEAFF. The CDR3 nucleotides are TGCGCCAGCAGACGCGGGAGCCAGACTGAAGCTTTCTTT.

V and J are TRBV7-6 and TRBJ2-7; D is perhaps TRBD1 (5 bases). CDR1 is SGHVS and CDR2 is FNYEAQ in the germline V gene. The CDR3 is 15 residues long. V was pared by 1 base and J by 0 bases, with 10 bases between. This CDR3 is CASSLGATASYEQYF. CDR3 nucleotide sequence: TGTGCCAGCAGCTTAGGGGCGACAGCCTCCTACGAGCAGTACTTC.

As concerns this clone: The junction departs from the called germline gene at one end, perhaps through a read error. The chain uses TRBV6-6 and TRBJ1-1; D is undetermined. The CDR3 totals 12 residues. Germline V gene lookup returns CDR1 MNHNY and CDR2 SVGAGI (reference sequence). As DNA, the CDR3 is TGTGCCAGCAGTTACCACTACGGGGATGCAGTATTT. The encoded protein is CASSYHYGDAVF.

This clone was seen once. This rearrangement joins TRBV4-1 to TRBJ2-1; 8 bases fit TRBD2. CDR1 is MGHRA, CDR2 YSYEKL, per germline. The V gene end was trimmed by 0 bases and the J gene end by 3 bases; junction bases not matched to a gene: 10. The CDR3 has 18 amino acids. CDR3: CASSQDPQGAGVYNEQFF. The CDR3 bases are TGCGCCAGCAGCCAAGATCCCCAGGGAGCGGGGGTCTACAATGAGCAGTTCTTC.

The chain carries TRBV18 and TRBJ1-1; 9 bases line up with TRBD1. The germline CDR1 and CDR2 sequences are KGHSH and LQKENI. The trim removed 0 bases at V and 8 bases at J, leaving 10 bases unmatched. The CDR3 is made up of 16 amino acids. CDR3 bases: TGTGCCAGCTCACCACCCTACGGACAGGGGCCGGAAGAAGCTTTCTTT. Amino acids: CASSPPYGQGPEEAFF.

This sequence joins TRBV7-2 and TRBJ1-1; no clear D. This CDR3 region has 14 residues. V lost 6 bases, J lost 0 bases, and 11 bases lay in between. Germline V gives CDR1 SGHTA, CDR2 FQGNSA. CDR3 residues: CASRPLTLNTEAFF. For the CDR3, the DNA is TGTGCCAGCAGACCACTTACACTGAACACTGAAGCTTTCTTT.

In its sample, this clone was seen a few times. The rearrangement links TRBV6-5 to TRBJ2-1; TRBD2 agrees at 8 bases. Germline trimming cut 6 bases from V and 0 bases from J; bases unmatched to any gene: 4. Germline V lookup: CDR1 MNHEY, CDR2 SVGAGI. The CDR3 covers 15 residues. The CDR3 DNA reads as TGTGCCAGCAGATTAGCGGGGAGCTCCTACAATGAGCAGTTCTTC. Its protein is CASRLAGSSYNEQFF.

Written as DNA, the CDR3 is TGTGCCATCGGACGACAGGGGGCCGGTTTTAATTCACCCCTCCACTTT. Translated, it gives CAIGRQGAGFNSPLHF. The chain employs TRBV10-3 and TRBJ1-6, with 10 bases fitting TRBD1. CDR1 and CDR2 from the germline V gene are ENHRY and SYGVKD. V lost 8 bases, J lost 6 bases, and 10 bases stayed unmatched. This CDR3 is 16 amino acids long.

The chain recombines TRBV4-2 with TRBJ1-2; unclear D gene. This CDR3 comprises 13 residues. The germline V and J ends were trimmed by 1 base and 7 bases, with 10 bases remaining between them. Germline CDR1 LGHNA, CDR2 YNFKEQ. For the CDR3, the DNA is TGTGCCAGCAGCCAAGGGGTGATTAGTGGCTACACCTTC. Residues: CASSQGVISGYTF.

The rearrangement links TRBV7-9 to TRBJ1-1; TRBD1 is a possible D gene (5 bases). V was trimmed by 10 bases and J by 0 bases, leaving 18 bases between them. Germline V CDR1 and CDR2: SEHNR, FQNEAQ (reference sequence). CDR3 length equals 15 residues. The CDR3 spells CATSGGAPLNTEAFF. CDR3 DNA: TGTGCCACCTCAGGTGGGGCGCCCCTGAACACTGAAGCTTTCTTT.

The CDR3 region is CASSQERGGRTDTQYF. CDR3 coding DNA: TGTGCCAGCAGCCAAGAACGGGGGGGCCGGACAGATACGCAGTATTTT. The chain has TRBV14 and TRBJ2-3; 8 bases match TRBD2. The CDR3 has 16 amino acids. V lost 0 bases to trimming and J lost 3 bases; unmatched junction nucleotides: 5. CDR1 and CDR2 from the germline V gene are SGHDN and FVKESK.

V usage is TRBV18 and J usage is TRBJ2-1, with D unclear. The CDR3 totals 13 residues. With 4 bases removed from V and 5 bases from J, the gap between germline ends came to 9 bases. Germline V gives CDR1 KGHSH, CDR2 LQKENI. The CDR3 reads CASSRFQHNEQFF. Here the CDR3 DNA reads TGTGCCAGCTCACGATTTCAGCACAATGAGCAGTTCTTC.

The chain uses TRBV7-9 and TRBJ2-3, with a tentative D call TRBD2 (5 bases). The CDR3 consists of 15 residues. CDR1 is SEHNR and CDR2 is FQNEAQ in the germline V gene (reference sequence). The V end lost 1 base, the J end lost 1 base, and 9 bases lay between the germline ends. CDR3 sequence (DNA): TGTGCCAGCAGCTTAGGTGCGGGCGGCACAGATACGCAGTATTTT. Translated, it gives CASSLGAGGTDTQYF.

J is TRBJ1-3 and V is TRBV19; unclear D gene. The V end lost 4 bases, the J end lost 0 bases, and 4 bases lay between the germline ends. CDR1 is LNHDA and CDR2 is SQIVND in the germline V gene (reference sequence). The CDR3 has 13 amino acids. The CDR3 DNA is TGTGCCAGTAGTACGAACTCTGGAAACACCATATATTTT. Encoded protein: CASSTNSGNTIYF.

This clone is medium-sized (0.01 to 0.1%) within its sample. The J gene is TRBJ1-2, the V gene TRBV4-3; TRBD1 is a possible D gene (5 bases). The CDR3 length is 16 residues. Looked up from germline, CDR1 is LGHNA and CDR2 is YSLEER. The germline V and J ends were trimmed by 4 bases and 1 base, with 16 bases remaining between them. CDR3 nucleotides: TGCGCCAGCAGCCGGGGCCTAAACGGCGATAACTATGGCTACACCTTC. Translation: CASSRGLNGDNYGYTF.

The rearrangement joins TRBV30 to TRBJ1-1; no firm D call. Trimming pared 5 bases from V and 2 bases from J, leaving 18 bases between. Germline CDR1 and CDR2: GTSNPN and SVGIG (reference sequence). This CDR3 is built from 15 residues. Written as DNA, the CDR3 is TGTGCCTGGGACAAGCGACGCCACCCTAACACTGAAGCTTTCTTT. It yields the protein CAWDKRRHPNTEAFF.

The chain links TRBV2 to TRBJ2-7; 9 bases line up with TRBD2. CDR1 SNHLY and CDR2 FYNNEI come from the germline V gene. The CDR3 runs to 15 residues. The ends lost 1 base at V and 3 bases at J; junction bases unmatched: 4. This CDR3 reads CASSEVSGGNYEQYF. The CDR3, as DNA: TGTGCCAGCAGTGAAGTTAGCGGGGGTAACTACGAGCAGTACTTC.